The subject of this entry is one T cell receptor (beta chain). Its antigen remains unknown. The source of the sample is a study of cytomegalovirus exposure and HLA in healthy donors. The study's findings and limits: A later analysis found most CMV-associated TCR beta chains apparently HLA-restricted.

Amplification used 60 Vbeta primers and 13 Jbeta primers. In the source study's methods: Later, an analysis found tens of millions of unique TCR beta chains, and about 10 million of these were shared. Here immunoSEQ multiplex PCR was the method, and the copy in TCRdb shows in-frame clones only, minus some. The V and J calls and clone size come from that table; D and trimming were worked out from the DNA. The ten top clones account for approximately 6.5%, within a sample of approximately 54,000 clones. Germline-derived CDR1 and CDR2 are SGHTA and FQGNSA. CDR3 length: 14 residues. The ends were cut back, 5 bases at V and 0 bases at J, with 11 bases in the middle.

Sequencing was performed on PBMCs. This chain joins TRBV7-2 and TRBJ2-7; D is perhaps TRBD1 (6 bases). This clonotype was obtained from a woman aged 40 to 50 in good health and CMV-seronegative. The CDR3 is CASSQGDTSYEQYF. The CDR3 coding sequence is TGTGCCAGCAGCCAAGGGGACACCTCCTACGAGCAGTACTTC.